What follows are 10 T cell receptor beta chains derived from one specimen sequenced in a study of molecular identifiers for immune sequencing clone quantification. Each CDR3 protein gets one entry after TCRdb re-called the PCR reads with MiXCR. The repertoire holds approximately 500,000 distinct CDR3 sequences, with about a fifth as singletons. The source material was naive CD8+ T cells from blood, with Jurkat cell RNA spiked in. The subset: FACS-sorted CD8+CD4-CCR7+CD45RA+ naive T cells. Receptor source: a human donor in good health. Some libraries in this study had Jurkat cell RNA spiked in.

This clonotype was observed at least ten times. This rearrangement joins TRBV7-9 to TRBJ2-7; D is unresolved. Germline V CDR1 and CDR2: SEHNR, FQNEAQ (reference sequence). V was cut by 3 bases and J by 5 bases, with 8 bases left in between. The CDR3 consists of 12 residues. The CDR3 region has the DNA TGTGCCAGCAGCTTGGGTGTCGACGAGCAGTACTTC. This translates into CASSLGVDEQYF. Supplemented by reference TRBV7-9 and TRBJ2-7, the full variable domain reads DTGVSQNPRHKITKRGQNVTFRCDPISEHNRLYWYRQTLGQGPEFLTYFQNEAQLEKSRLLSDRFSAERPKGSFSTLEIQRTEQGDSAMYLCASSLGVDEQYFGPGTRLTVT.

Concerning this clonotype: Relative to the germline gene, one junction end is altered; a read error may explain this. The chain links TRBV9 to TRBJ2-7; TRBD1 is a possible D gene (6 bases). This CDR3 has 15 residues. Per the germline V gene, CDR1 is SGDLS and CDR2 is YYNGEE. Written as DNA, the CDR3 is TGTGCCAGCAGCGTAGAACCGACAGGACAGTACGGGCAGTACTTC. Protein: CASSVEPTGQYGQYF.

As regards this clonotype: This may be a read error: a much more frequent sequence differs by one nucleotide. This chain uses TRBV20-1 with TRBJ2-7, with 8 bases that match TRBD1. The V gene end was trimmed by 2 bases and the J gene end by 3 bases; junction bases not matched to a gene: 3. The germline gives CDR1 DFQATT, CDR2 SNEGSKA (reference sequence). CDR3 size: 13 residues. The CDR3 here is CSARRTGNYEQYF. CDR3 DNA: TGCAGTGCTAGAAGGACAGGGAACTACGAGCAGTACTTC.

In this sample, this clonotype turned up a few times. A junction boundary mismatches the germline segment, possibly from a read error. The CDR3 loop reads CASSLVLLAGGSSGANVLTF. In DNA form, the CDR3 reads TGTGCCAGCAGCTTGGTTCTCCTAGCGGGGGGTTCCTCTGGGGCCAACGTCCTGACTTTC. The gene calls are TRBV5-3 and TRBJ2-6; 11 bases agree with TRBD2. TRBV5-3 is given ORF status, its function remaining uncertain. CDR3 size: 20 residues.

This clonotype came up a few times. V gene TRBV3-1 combines with J gene TRBJ2-7, with unresolved D. Germline V CDR1 and CDR2: LGHDT, YNNKEL (reference sequence). This CDR3 is built from 16 residues. V lost 2 bases and J lost 6, with 20 bases in between. CDR3 sequence reads: CASSQPRPKGLGEQYF. The CDR3 nucleotides read TGTGCCAGCAGCCAACCTCGCCCCAAAGGCCTCGGCGAGCAGTACTTC.

Comments on this clonotype: One end of the junction varies from germline; a read error may be responsible. The rearrangement uses TRBV19 and TRBJ2-1; 10 bases are shared with TRBD2. This CDR3 comprises 16 residues. Germline CDR1 LNHDA, CDR2 SQIVND (reference sequence). The CDR3 is CAGSTPAAGGLNEQFF. CDR3 bases: TGTGCCGGTAGTACGCCCGCAGCGGGAGGGCTGAATGAGCAGTTCTTC.

Of note for this clonotype: The conserved closing phenylalanine or tryptophan is absent in this CDR3, likely reflecting a read error. No DNA is shown, since the ends of the CDR3 on it are uncertain; the CDR3 is the one TCRdb lists. The J gene is TRBJ2-7, the V gene TRBV10-2; the table's D call, TRBD1, was not checked against the DNA. The CDR3 comprises 13 residues, both ends counted. Germline V lookup: CDR1 WSHSY, CDR2 SAAADI. CDR3 residues: CASRDSRHYEQCL.

The V call is TRBV7-9, the J call TRBJ2-7, with D unclear. Germline lookup yields CDR1 SEHNR and CDR2 FQNEAQ (reference sequence). The CDR3 has 14 amino acids. V lost 1 base to trimming and J lost 5 bases, with 12 bases between them. The CDR3 bases are TGTGCCAGCAGCTTAGATACACCTACCCACGAGCAGTACTTC. It codes for CASSLDTPTHEQYF.

The J gene is TRBJ2-7, the V gene TRBV20-1; 8 positions agree with TRBD2. CDR1 and CDR2 from the germline V gene are DFQATT and SNEGSKA (reference sequence). The CDR3 runs 18 residues. Unmatched junction bases numbered 20, after V lost 1 base and J lost 6 bases. CDR3 amino acids: CSARGSGGGQQGPREQYF. The CDR3 coding sequence is TGCAGTGCTAGAGGGAGCGGGGGTGGACAACAGGGTCCCCGCGAGCAGTACTTC.

The rearrangement links TRBV9 to TRBJ1-4, with D perhaps matching TRBD1 (6 bases). Germline lookup yields CDR1 SGDLS and CDR2 YYNGEE. Trimming cost V 0 bases and J 8 bases, with 14 bases left between them. The CDR3 is 15 amino acids. The CDR3 DNA reads as TGTGCCAGCAGCGTAGCTTCGGGGGCGCACGAAAAACTGTTTTTT. This translates into CASSVASGAHEKLFF.